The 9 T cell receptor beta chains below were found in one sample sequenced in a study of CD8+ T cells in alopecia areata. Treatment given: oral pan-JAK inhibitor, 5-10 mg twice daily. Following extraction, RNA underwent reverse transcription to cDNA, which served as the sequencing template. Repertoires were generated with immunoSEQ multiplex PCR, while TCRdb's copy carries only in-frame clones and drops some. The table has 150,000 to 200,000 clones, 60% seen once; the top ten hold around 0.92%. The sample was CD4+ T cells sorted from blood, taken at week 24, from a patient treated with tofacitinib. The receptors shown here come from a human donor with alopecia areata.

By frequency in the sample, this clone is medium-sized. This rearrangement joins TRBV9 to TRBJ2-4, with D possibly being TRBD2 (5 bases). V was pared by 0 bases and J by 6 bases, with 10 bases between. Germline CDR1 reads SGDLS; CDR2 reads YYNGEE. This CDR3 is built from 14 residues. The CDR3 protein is CASSVVARGNIQYF. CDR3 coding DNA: TGTGCCAGCAGCGTAGTTGCCCGGGGAAACATTCAGTACTTC.

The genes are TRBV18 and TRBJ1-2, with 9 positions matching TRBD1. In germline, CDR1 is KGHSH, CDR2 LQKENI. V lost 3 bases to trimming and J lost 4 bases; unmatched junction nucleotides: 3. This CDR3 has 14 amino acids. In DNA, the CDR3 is TGTGCCAGCTCACCTGGACAGGGGAGCTATGGCTACACCTTC. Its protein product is CASSPGQGSYGYTF.

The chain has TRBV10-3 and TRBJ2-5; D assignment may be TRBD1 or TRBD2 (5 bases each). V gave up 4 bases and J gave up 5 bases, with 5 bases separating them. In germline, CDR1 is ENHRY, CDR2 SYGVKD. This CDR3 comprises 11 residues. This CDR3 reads CAISGGETQYF. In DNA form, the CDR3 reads TGTGCCATCAGTGGGGGGGAGACCCAGTACTTC.

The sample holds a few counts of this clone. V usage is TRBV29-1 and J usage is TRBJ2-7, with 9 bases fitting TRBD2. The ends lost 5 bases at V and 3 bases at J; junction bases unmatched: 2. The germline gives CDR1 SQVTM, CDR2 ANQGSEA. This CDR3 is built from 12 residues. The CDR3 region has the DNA TGCAGCGTTCTGCGGGGGGGCTACGAGCAGTACTTC. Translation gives CSVLRGGYEQYF.

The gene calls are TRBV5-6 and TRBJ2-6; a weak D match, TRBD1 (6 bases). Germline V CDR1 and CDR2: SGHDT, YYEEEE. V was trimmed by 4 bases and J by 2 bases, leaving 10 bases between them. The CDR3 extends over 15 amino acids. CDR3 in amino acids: CASSPDRTGANVLTF. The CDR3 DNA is TGTGCCAGCAGCCCCGACAGGACTGGGGCCAACGTCCTGACTTTC.

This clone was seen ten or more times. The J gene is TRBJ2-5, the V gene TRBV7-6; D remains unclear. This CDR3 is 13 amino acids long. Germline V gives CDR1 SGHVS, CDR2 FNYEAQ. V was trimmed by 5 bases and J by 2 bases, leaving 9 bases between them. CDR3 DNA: TGTGCCAGCAGCCCGCGGCCACAAGAGACCCAGTACTTC. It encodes CASSPRPQETQYF.

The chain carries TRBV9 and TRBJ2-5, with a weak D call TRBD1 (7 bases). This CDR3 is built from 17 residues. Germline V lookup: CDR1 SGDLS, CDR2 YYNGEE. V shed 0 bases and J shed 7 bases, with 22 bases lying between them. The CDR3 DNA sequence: TGTGCCAGCAGCGTAGACCCACCAGGGGGAGGCCTAGGGACCCAGTACTTC. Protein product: CASSVDPPGGGLGTQYF.

This chain's CDR3 is CASSQDLGGTGELFF. DNA for the CDR3: TGCGCCAGCAGCCAAGATCTGGGGGGCACCGGGGAGCTGTTTTTT. The J gene is TRBJ2-2, the V gene TRBV4-3; TRBD2 is a possible D gene (6 bases). V was clipped by 0 bases and J by 4 bases, with 9 bases between them. This CDR3 has 15 amino acids. Germline V gene data show CDR1 as LGHNA and CDR2 as YSLEER.

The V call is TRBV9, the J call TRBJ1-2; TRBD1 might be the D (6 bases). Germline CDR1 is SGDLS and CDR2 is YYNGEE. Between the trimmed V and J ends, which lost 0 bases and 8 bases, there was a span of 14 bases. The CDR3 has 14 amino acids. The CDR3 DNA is TGTGCCAGCAGCGTAGCAGCACAGGGTAGCGGCTACACCTTC. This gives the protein CASSVAAQGSGYTF.